This T cell receptor (beta chain) was captured in a study of brain T cells in children with intractable seizures. Time point denoted: blood from clinic visit 5 months post-surgery; TSC patient then seizure free. The sequenced cases were selected for having the highest brain T cell transcript signatures. The V gene lost 10 bases and the J gene lost 7 bases, with 13 bases spanning the gap. The CDR3 contains 11 residues. Generated by immunoSEQ multiplex PCR, the TCRdb table keeps only in-frame clones and is missing some. The sample has about 340,000 clones, roughly 93% seen once. The sample holds one count of this clone.

The TCR was taken from a boy under two years old with tuberous sclerosis and intractable seizures. V and J are TRBV23-1 and TRBJ1-1; D remains ambiguous. TRBV23-1 is noted as an ORF with a role that remains uncertain. Sequenced material: peripheral blood, taken roughly 5 months after surgery. CDR3: CATKRTFEAFF. CDR3 sequence (DNA): TGCGCCACAAAAAGAACCTTTGAAGCTTTCTTT.